This T cell receptor beta chain was sequenced during a study of identical twins. V lost 5 bases, J lost 4 bases, and 7 bases stayed unmatched. The CDR3 sequence is 15 residues long. Germline V gene data show CDR1 as SGHTA and CDR2 as FQGTGA. As regards this clonotype: The antigen remains undetermined.

The study, taken as a whole, reports: The abundant beta clonotypes from cord blood had fewer insertions, and memory repertoires had none of this. Sequences that were beta out-of-frame showed weaker excess twin sharing.

The cDNA had a unique molecular identifier and a template-switch universal primer site. TCRdb recomputed calls from the 5' RACE reads with MiXCR, one row per CDR3 protein. The sample has 700,000 to 950,000 distinct CDR3 sequences, roughly an eighth seen once. There were only healthy Caucasians among the donors. The sample also formed part of further work on yellow fever vaccine responses in identical twins.

Material: PBMCs. This receptor was identified in a young woman in good health. The chain recombines TRBV7-3 with TRBJ2-2, with 7 positions matching TRBD2. The CDR3 region is CASSLKSGVTGELFF. In nucleotides, the CDR3 is TGTGCCAGCAGCCTAAAGAGCGGGGTCACCGGGGAGCTGTTTTTT.